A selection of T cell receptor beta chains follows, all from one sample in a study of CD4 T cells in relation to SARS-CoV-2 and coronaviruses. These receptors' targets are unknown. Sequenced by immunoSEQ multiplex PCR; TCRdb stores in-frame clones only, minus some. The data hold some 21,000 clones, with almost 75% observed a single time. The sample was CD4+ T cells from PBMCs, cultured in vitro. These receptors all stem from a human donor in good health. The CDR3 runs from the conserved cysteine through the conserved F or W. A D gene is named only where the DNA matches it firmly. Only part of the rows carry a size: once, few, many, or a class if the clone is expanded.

CDR3: CASSPRQGATTINYGYTF
DNA: TGTGCCAGCAGCCCCAGACAGGGGGCGACAACTATTAACTATGGCTACACCTTC
J: TRBJ1-2
D: TRBD1
V: TRBV7-2
length: 18
size: -

CDR3: CASRGQVGTGELFF
DNA: TGTGCCAGCAGGGGACAGGTGGGCACCGGGGAGCTGTTTTTT
J: TRBJ2-2
D: TRBD1
V: TRBV2
length: 14
size: -

CDR3: CASSYRPTGEAFF
DNA: TGTGCCAGCAGTTACCGACCCACAGGGGAAGCTTTCTTT
J: TRBJ1-1
D: -
V: TRBV6-5
length: 13
size: -

CDR3: CAWTRGLAPYGYTF
DNA: TGTGCCTGGACGAGAGGGTTAGCTCCCTATGGCTACACCTTC
J: TRBJ1-2
D: -
V: TRBV30
length: 14
size: -

CDR3: CASSPTGEGGYTF
DNA: TGTGCCAGCAGCCCCACAGGGGAGGGTGGCTACACCTTC
J: TRBJ1-2
D: TRBD1
V: TRBV7-3
length: 13
size: -

CDR3: CASSSGLAGHTDTQYF
DNA: TGTGCCAGCAGTTCGGGACTAGCGGGACACACAGATACGCAGTATTTT
J: TRBJ2-3
D: TRBD2
V: TRBV6-2/TRBV6-3
length: 16
size: once

CDR3: CASSELAGITEAFF
DNA: TGTGCCAGCAGTGAACTGGCAGGGATAACTGAAGCTTTCTTT
J: TRBJ1-1
D: -
V: TRBV6-1
length: 14
size: few

CDR3: CASSSQGNVYEQYF
DNA: TGTGCCAGCAGCTCACAGGGGAATGTCTACGAGCAGTACTTC
J: TRBJ2-7
D: TRBD1
V: TRBV7-9
length: 14
size: -

CDR3: CASSPRLAPGWGELFF
DNA: TGTGCCAGCAGCCCGAGACTAGCTCCCGGTTGGGGGGAGCTGTTTTTT
J: TRBJ2-2
D: TRBD2
V: TRBV4-2
length: 16
size: few

CDR3: CASSLAGRAKGNQPQHF
DNA: TGTGCCAGCAGCTTAGCGGGCAGAGCGAAGGGCAATCAGCCCCAGCATTTT
J: TRBJ1-5
D: -
V: TRBV7-9
length: 17
size: -

CDR3: CASSLRLAGGGDEQFF
DNA: TGTGCCAGCAGTTTACGACTAGCGGGGGGGGGTGATGAGCAGTTCTTC
J: TRBJ2-1
D: TRBD2
V: TRBV27
length: 16
size: -

CDR3: CASSLGSSRETQYF
DNA: TGTGCCAGCAGCTTAGGTAGTTCCCGGGAGACCCAGTACTTC
J: TRBJ2-5
D: -
V: TRBV7-6
length: 14
size: few

CDR3: CASSDLGFGQPQHF
DNA: TGTGCCAGCAGCGATCTGGGGTTCGGTCAGCCCCAGCATTTT
J: TRBJ1-5
D: -
V: TRBV2
length: 14
size: -

CDR3: CASSYSGGYNEQFF
DNA: TGTGCCAGCAGTTACTCAGGCGGTTACAATGAGCAGTTCTTC
J: TRBJ2-1
D: -
V: TRBV6-5
length: 14
size: -

CDR3: CASSYSRVESNQPQHF
DNA: TGTGCCAGCAGCTATTCCAGGGTGGAAAGCAATCAGCCCCAGCATTTT
J: TRBJ1-5
D: -
V: TRBV7-8
length: 16
size: few

CDR3: CAISDGLTAYEQYF
DNA: TGTGCCATCAGTGATGGTCTGACCGCCTACGAGCAGTACTTC
J: TRBJ2-7
D: -
V: TRBV10-3
length: 14
size: -

CDR3: CASSLSGTTQETQYF
DNA: TGTGCCAGCAGCTTATCCGGGACAACCCAAGAGACCCAGTACTTC
J: TRBJ2-5
D: -
V: TRBV7-2
length: 15
size: -

CDR3: CASSIDPIGLAGGDEQFF
DNA: TGTGCCAGTAGTATAGATCCTATCGGACTAGCGGGGGGGGATGAGCAGTTCTTC
J: TRBJ2-1
D: TRBD2
V: TRBV19
length: 18
size: -

CDR3: CSAVGSSDTIYF
DNA: TGCAGCGCGGTGGGGTCCTCGGACACCATATATTTT
J: TRBJ1-3
D: -
V: TRBV29-1
length: 12
size: -

CDR3: CASPQILEAGSSYEQYF
DNA: TGCGCCAGCCCCCAGATTCTTGAAGCGGGAAGCTCCTACGAGCAGTACTTC
J: TRBJ2-7
D: TRBD2
V: TRBV10-1
length: 17
size: -

CDR3: CASSPSSWTLSGANVLTF
DNA: TGTGCCAGCAGCCCATCGTCCTGGACCCTCTCTGGGGCCAACGTCCTGACTTTC
J: TRBJ2-6
D: -
V: TRBV11-2
length: 18
size: -

CDR3: CARSPPFNGDYGYTF
DNA: TGTGCCAGAAGCCCCCCGTTTAACGGTGACTATGGCTACACCTTC
J: TRBJ1-2
D: -
V: TRBV5-3
length: 15
size: -

CDR3: CATSEGYGRARGDTQYF
DNA: TGTGCCACCAGTGAGGGCTACGGACGGGCGCGCGGAGATACGCAGTATTTT
J: TRBJ2-3
D: -
V: TRBV24-1
length: 17
size: -

CDR3: CASRNRVRNTEAFF
DNA: TGTGCCAGCAGAAACAGGGTCCGGAACACTGAAGCTTTCTTT
J: TRBJ1-1
D: -
V: TRBV2
length: 14
size: -

CDR3: CASSQAWTTFTDTQYF
DNA: TGCGCCAGCAGCCAAGCGTGGACTACCTTCACAGATACGCAGTATTTT
J: TRBJ2-3
D: -
V: TRBV4-1
length: 16
size: -

CDR3: CASSLGQAQETQYF
DNA: TGTGCCAGCAGCTTAGGGCAGGCCCAAGAGACCCAGTACTTC
J: TRBJ2-5
D: -
V: TRBV7-2
length: 14
size: -

CDR3: CASSAGLAGGPGDTQYF
DNA: TGTGCCAGCAGCGCGGGACTAGCGGGGGGGCCGGGAGATACGCAGTATTTT
J: TRBJ2-3
D: TRBD2
V: TRBV9
length: 17
size: -

CDR3: CASIFSFSGANVLTF
DNA: TGTGCCAGCATCTTCAGCTTCTCTGGGGCCAACGTCCTGACTTTC
J: TRBJ2-6
D: -
V: TRBV7-2
length: 15
size: -

CDR3: CASSPTHGTGNAEQYF
DNA: TGCGCCAGCAGCCCGACCCACGGGACAGGGAATGCCGAGCAGTACTTC
J: TRBJ2-7
D: TRBD1
V: TRBV5-1
length: 16
size: -

CDR3: CASSDPRQLIAEAFF
DNA: TGTGCCAGCAGTGATCCCCGACAGTTGATCGCTGAAGCTTTCTTT
J: TRBJ1-1
D: -
V: TRBV25-1
length: 15
size: -

CDR3: CASSYHQGTDTQYF
DNA: TGTGCCAGCAGTTACCATCAGGGGACGGATACGCAGTATTTT
J: TRBJ2-3
D: -
V: TRBV6-6
length: 14
size: once

CDR3: CASSPFGGTSGYEQYF
DNA: TGTGCCAGCAGCCCCTTCGGAGGGACTAGCGGCTACGAGCAGTACTTC
J: TRBJ2-7
D: TRBD2
V: TRBV14
length: 16
size: -

CDR3: CASSSSGGLFQFF
DNA: TGTGCCAGCAGTTCCTCCGGGGGCCTTTTCCAGTTCTTC
J: TRBJ2-1
D: -
V: TRBV27
length: 13
size: -

CDR3: CASSPPGTGWTEAFF
DNA: TGTGCCAGCAGTCCCCCCGGGACAGGGTGGACTGAAGCTTTCTTT
J: TRBJ1-1
D: TRBD1
V: TRBV6-2/TRBV6-3
length: 15
size: -

CDR3: CASSQEGFGTEAFF
DNA: TGTGCCAGCAGCCAAGAGGGCTTCGGCACTGAAGCTTTCTTT
J: TRBJ1-1
D: -
V: TRBV3-1/TRBV3-2
length: 14
size: few

CDR3: CASSLIGQNTEAFF
DNA: TGTGCCAGCAGCTTAATCGGCCAGAACACTGAAGCTTTCTTT
J: TRBJ1-1
D: -
V: TRBV13
length: 14
size: -

CDR3: CASRLNREWMNTEAFF
DNA: TGTGCTAGCAGACTCAACAGGGAATGGATGAACACTGAAGCTTTCTTT
J: TRBJ1-1
D: -
V: TRBV7-7
length: 16
size: -

CDR3: CASSPTSGIYNEQFF
DNA: TGTGCCAGCAGCCCGACTAGCGGGATTTACAATGAGCAGTTCTTC
J: TRBJ2-1
D: TRBD2
V: TRBV11-2
length: 15
size: -

CDR3: CASSEGSLGKNIQYF
DNA: TGTGCCAGCAGCGAAGGGTCCCTGGGCAAAAACATTCAGTACTTC
J: TRBJ2-4
D: -
V: TRBV5-5
length: 15
size: -

CDR3: CASSLGLTVTYEQYF
DNA: TGCGCCAGCAGCTTGGGGTTGACGGTAACCTACGAGCAGTACTTC
J: TRBJ2-7
D: -
V: TRBV5-1
length: 15
size: -

CDR3: CASSQDLAGGGADTQYF
DNA: TGCGCCAGCAGCCAAGATCTGGCGGGAGGGGGAGCAGATACGCAGTATTTT
J: TRBJ2-3
D: TRBD2
V: TRBV4-1
length: 17
size: few

CDR3: CASSLVGHSNQPQHF
DNA: TGTGCCAGCAGCTTGGTGGGCCATAGCAATCAGCCCCAGCATTTT
J: TRBJ1-5
D: -
V: TRBV7-2
length: 15
size: -

CDR3: CASSEGIGPSYEQYF
DNA: TGCGCCAGCAGTGAAGGGATAGGCCCTTCCTACGAGCAGTACTTC
J: TRBJ2-7
D: -
V: TRBV10-1
length: 15
size: -

CDR3: CASSLGGPYEQYF
DNA: TGTGCCAGCAGCTTGGGGGGACCCTACGAGCAGTACTTC
J: TRBJ2-7
D: -
V: TRBV7-2
length: 13
size: -

CDR3: CASRPTSGVDEQYF
DNA: TGTGCCAGCAGACCTACTAGCGGGGTCGACGAGCAGTACTTC
J: TRBJ2-7
D: TRBD2
V: TRBV6-5
length: 14
size: -

CDR3: CSVRPRPSKDTQYF
DNA: TGCAGCGTTCGGCCCAGACCCTCGAAAGATACGCAGTATTTT
J: TRBJ2-3
D: -
V: TRBV29-1
length: 14
size: -

CDR3: CASRGTGNSGANVLTF
DNA: TGTGCCAGCAGGGGGACGGGTAACTCTGGGGCCAACGTCCTGACTTTC
J: TRBJ2-6
D: -
V: TRBV7-3
length: 16
size: -

CDR3: CASSRTSGSNTGELFF
DNA: TGTGCCAGCAGCCGGACTAGCGGGTCTAACACCGGGGAGCTGTTTTTT
J: TRBJ2-2
D: TRBD2
V: TRBV3-1/TRBV3-2
length: 16
size: -

CDR3: CASSKERGAYNEQFF
DNA: TGTGCCAGTAGTAAAGAGCGGGGGGCCTACAATGAGCAGTTCTTC
J: TRBJ2-1
D: TRBD2
V: TRBV19
length: 15
size: -